The entry below gives a single T cell receptor beta chain sequence along with its context. As yet, its antigen is unknown. From germline, CDR1 is MGHRA and CDR2 YSYEKL. J was trimmed by 4 bases and V by 3 bases; bases with no gene match: 14. The CDR3 runs 20 residues. In the PCR, 60 Vbeta and 13 Jbeta primers were used. Sequencing was performed with immunoSEQ multiplex PCR; in TCRdb, only in-frame clones are kept and a portion is missing. This table has about 140,000 clones, about 80% appearing once. This sample is part of a study of cytomegalovirus exposure and HLA in healthy donors. Regarding the study as a whole: Later analysis identified a missense DCLRE1C variant that was linked to TCR beta V- and J-gene trimming. The Asian-associated ancestry cluster reportedly had fewer N-insertions than the 666-donor mean in a later analysis.

The origin of this receptor is a man between 25 and 39 years old in good health and CMV-seronegative. The V gene is TRBV4-1, the J gene TRBJ2-1, with TRBD2 matching 14 bases. Sequencing input: PBMCs. The CDR3 loop is CASSHKGGLAGVSRYNEQFF. The CDR3 DNA sequence: TGCGCCAGCAGCCATAAAGGGGGACTAGCGGGGGTTTCGCGATACAATGAGCAGTTCTTC.